These 23 T cell receptor beta chains were all obtained from the same sample, sequenced in a study of Graves' ophthalmopathy and Graves' hyperthyroidism. The authors amplified TCR beta CDR3 regions from RNA transcripts. RT-PCR in the first round used HTBI primers; a second-round multiplex PCR followed. TCRdb ran MiXCR on the multiplex PCR reads and lists one entry per CDR3 protein. The profile covers over 650,000 distinct CDR3 sequences, with over 40% appearing a single time and 3% to 3.5% taken by the ten largest. The sequencing sample was made of peripheral blood. The receptors were sampled from an adult man with Graves' ophthalmopathy.

The table lists this clonotype with many counts. The chain carries TRBV19 and TRBJ1-2; D is ambiguous. With 7 bases removed from V and 4 bases from J, the gap between germline ends came to 13 bases. Germline V gene data show CDR1 as LNHDA and CDR2 as SQIVND (reference sequence). This CDR3 spans 13 amino acids. CDR3 loop: CASTSNLGYGYTF. The CDR3, as DNA: TGTGCCAGTACGAGCAACCTGGGCTATGGCTACACCTTC.

At least ten counts were recorded for this clonotype. V usage is TRBV20-1 and J usage is TRBJ1-2; 10 bases are a match to TRBD1. This CDR3 comprises 13 residues. V trimming: 4 bases; J trimming: 2 bases; junction bases outside the gene matches: 1. From germline, CDR1 is DFQATT and CDR2 SNEGSKA (reference sequence). The CDR3 DNA follows: TGCAGTGCTACGGACAGGGGGAACTATGGCTACACCTTC. Its protein is CSATDRGNYGYTF.

This clonotype was counted a single time. The genes are TRBV5-8 and TRBJ1-4; D not resolved. V lost 5 bases and J 8 bases, leaving 16 bases between the germline ends. There are 14 residues in the CDR3. Germline V gene lookup returns CDR1 SGHTS and CDR2 YDEGEE. This CDR3 reads CASSPRMAYEKLFF. DNA of the CDR3: TGTGCCAGCAGTCCCAGGATGGCTTACGAAAAACTGTTTTTT.

This clonotype was observed many times. The chain couples TRBV12-3 or TRBV12-4 to TRBJ2-7, with 7 bases that match TRBD1. The length of the CDR3 is 14 residues. Losses at the gene ends were 5 bases for V and 2 bases for J; bases not matched to a gene: 6. This CDR3 is CASSPGQATYEQYF. CDR3 DNA: TGTGCCAGCAGTCCCGGACAGGCGACCTACGAGCAGTACTTC.

With regard to this clonotype: One end of the junction fails to match germline, which may point to a read error. Written as DNA, the CDR3 is TGTGCCAGCAGTGAAAAGGGTAACTATGGCTACACCTTC. It codes for CASSEKGNYGYTF. The chain links TRBV10-3 to TRBJ1-2, with unresolved D. The CDR3 has 13 residues. Germline values: CDR1 ENHRY, CDR2 SYGVKD.

The sample holds many counts of this clonotype. The chain links TRBV24-1 to TRBJ1-5, with D possibly matching TRBD1 (5 bases). V lost 1 base and J lost 5, with 8 bases in between. There are 14 residues in the CDR3. Germline lookup yields CDR1 KGHDR and CDR2 SFDVKD. The CDR3: CATSDFGGDQPQHF. The CDR3 region has the DNA TGTGCCACCAGTGATTTTGGGGGGGATCAGCCCCAGCATTTT.

The chain employs TRBV30 and TRBJ2-5, with 7 bases fitting TRBD2. The CDR3 sequence is 13 residues long. J lost 5 bases, V lost 1 base, and 4 bases had no gene match. From germline, CDR1 is GTSNPN and CDR2 SVGIG (reference sequence). Here the CDR3 DNA reads TGTGCCTGGAGTGCGGGAGGAACGGAGACCCAGTACTTC. This gives the protein CAWSAGGTETQYF.

The chain links TRBV19 to TRBJ2-7; D may be TRBD2 (7 bases). Trimming shortened V by 4 bases and J by 2 bases, and 15 bases separated the two germline ends. The CDR3 length is 15 residues. From germline, CDR1 is LNHDA and CDR2 SQIVND (reference sequence). CDR3: CASSRGREFPYEQYF. CDR3 DNA sequence: TGTGCCAGTAGTAGGGGGCGGGAGTTCCCCTACGAGCAGTACTTC.

This clonotype was recorded at least ten times. V gene TRBV7-3 combines with J gene TRBJ1-1; tentative D call: TRBD1 (5 bases). Germline loops: CDR1 SGHTA, CDR2 FQGTGA. CDR3 length equals 14 residues. Trimming pared 0 bases from V and 4 bases from J, leaving 9 bases between. The CDR3: CASSLTLGGTEAFF. As DNA, the CDR3 is TGTGCCAGCAGCTTAACGTTGGGGGGCACTGAAGCTTTCTTT.

V gene TRBV11-3 combines with J gene TRBJ2-5; no clear D. Germline CDR1 is SGHNT and CDR2 is YENEEA. The CDR3 spans 15 residues. Trimming left V 6 bases short and J 4 bases short, with 18 bases between. The CDR3 bases are TGTGCCAGCAGTAAGGGTCCGGGCCTGGGAGAGACCCAGTACTTC. This gives the protein CASSKGPGLGETQYF.

This clonotype was observed a few times. V usage is TRBV7-8 and J usage is TRBJ2-3; D uncertain. There are 13 residues in the CDR3. Trimming pared 2 bases from V and 6 bases from J, leaving 9 bases between. CDR1 is SGHVS, CDR2 FQNEAQ, per germline. As DNA, the CDR3 is TGTGCCAGCAGCTTACAGATGACGGATACGCAGTATTTT. Encoded protein: CASSLQMTDTQYF.

This clonotype was recorded at least ten times. A read error may explain this, as a much larger clone is one base away. V gene TRBV29-1 combines with J gene TRBJ1-2; possibly TRBD1 for D (5 bases). V lost 7 bases to trimming and J lost 3 bases, with 12 bases between them. Germline V gene data show CDR1 as SQVTM and CDR2 as ANQGSEA. This CDR3 contains 12 residues. The CDR3 spells CSGSTEHYGYTF. For the CDR3, the DNA is TGCAGCGGCTCGACAGAGCACTATGGCTACACCTTC.

Details on this clonotype: One end of the junction fails to match germline, which may point to a read error. The chain has TRBV2 and TRBJ2-6; tentatively, D is TRBD1 (6 bases). The V gene's germline CDR1 is SNHLY and CDR2 FYNNEI. The CDR3 has 12 residues. CDR3 in DNA: TGTGCCAGCAGCGGACAGTGGCGCACTGAAGCTTTC. Translated, it gives CASSGQWRTEAF.

This clonotype was seen a few times. The chain is built from TRBV2 and TRBJ1-2, with TRBD1 matching over 8 bases. Germline loops: CDR1 SNHLY, CDR2 FYNNEI. Unmatched junction bases numbered 9, after V lost 6 bases and J lost 0 bases. The CDR3 has 16 amino acids. For the CDR3, the DNA is TGTGCCAGCAGCCCACTGGACAGGGCACCTAACTATGGCTACACCTTC. Translation gives CASSPLDRAPNYGYTF.

The chain joins TRBV15 to TRBJ1-2; D is perhaps TRBD1 (5 bases). Germline V gives CDR1 LNHNV, CDR2 YYDKDF (reference sequence). Trimming pared 6 bases from V and 7 bases from J, leaving 21 bases between. This CDR3 is built from 15 residues. This chain's CDR3 is CATSRNAGGEIGYTF. In DNA, the CDR3 is TGTGCCACCAGTCGGAATGCGGGGGGGGAAATTGGCTACACCTTC.

This rearrangement joins TRBV29-1 to TRBJ2-7; D remains unclear. This CDR3 spans 12 amino acids. V was clipped by 6 bases and J by 2 bases, with 11 bases between them. Looked up from germline, CDR1 is SQVTM and CDR2 is ANQGSEA. In nucleotides, the CDR3 is TGCAGCGTAGCTCCTAGAGCCTACGAGCAGTACTTC. This sequence encodes CSVAPRAYEQYF.

This clonotype has at least ten counts. The rearrangement uses TRBV7-8 and TRBJ1-2; D perhaps matches TRBD1 (6 bases). This CDR3 contains 15 residues. The V gene lost 3 bases and the J gene lost 2 bases, with 13 bases spanning the gap. CDR1 SGHVS and CDR2 FQNEAQ come from the germline V gene. CDR3 sequence: CASSFAGAENYGYTF. CDR3 DNA: TGTGCCAGCAGCTTTGCAGGGGCCGAGAACTATGGCTACACCTTC.

The rearrangement links TRBV7-8 to TRBJ2-5; D gene uncertain. The J call could be wrong; TRBJ2-1 is a better fit for the DNA end. The CDR3 extends over 14 amino acids. Germline V gene lookup returns CDR1 SGHVS and CDR2 FQNEAQ. CDR3 sequence: CASSLSFSGDEQFF. DNA for the CDR3: TGTGCCAGCAGCTTAAGTTTCAGTGGCGATGAGCAGTTCTTC.

This clonotype was counted many times. The rearrangement joins TRBV7-2 to TRBJ2-7; no clear D gene. The CDR3 loop spans 17 amino acids. Trimming shortened V by 0 bases and J by 8 bases, and 23 bases separated the two germline ends. Germline CDR1 reads SGHTA; CDR2 reads FQGNSA. This chain's CDR3 is CASSLAGRTQLTLKQYF. DNA of the CDR3: TGTGCCAGCAGCTTAGCGGGTAGGACGCAGCTAACGTTAAAGCAGTACTTC.

The sample holds many counts of this clonotype. The chain uses TRBV20-1 and TRBJ1-1; D ambiguous. Germline lookup yields CDR1 DFQATT and CDR2 SNEGSKA (reference sequence). Trimming took off 7 bases at V and 5 bases at J, with 17 bases between the two ends. The CDR3 length is 13 residues. CDR3 sequence reads: CSVRSVVGTEAFF. CDR3 bases: TGCAGTGTCAGAAGTGTGGTCGGGACTGAAGCTTTCTTT.

The chain joins TRBV29-1 to TRBJ1-6; 10 bases map to TRBD1. From germline, CDR1 is SQVTM and CDR2 ANQGSEA. The length of the CDR3 is 17 residues. V shed 7 bases and J 7 bases; nucleotides not matched to a gene: 16. DNA for the CDR3: TGCAGCGCCCACCTGGCCCCCAGGGGACAGGGGAATTCACCCCTCCACTTT. It yields the protein CSAHLAPRGQGNSPLHF.

The chain combines TRBV3-1 with TRBJ2-7; D tentatively fits TRBD1 or TRBD2 (5 bases each). Trimming pared 3 bases from V and 6 bases from J, leaving 15 bases between. The CDR3 covers 14 residues. Germline V gene sequence: CDR1 LGHDT, CDR2 YNNKEL (reference sequence). DNA for the CDR3: TGTGCCAGCAGCCAGGGGGACCATCGGACCGAGCAGTACTTC. Encoded protein: CASSQGDHRTEQYF.

This clonotype has a single count. A much larger clone lies one base from this, so it may be a read error. V gene TRBV6-5 combines with J gene TRBJ1-1; D call uncertain. The CDR3 spans 15 residues. Per germline, CDR1 MNHEY and CDR2 SVGAGI. CDR3: CAGSVSDGRNTEAFF. The CDR3 region has the DNA TGTGCCGGCAGCGTATCGGACGGCCGGAACACTGAAGCTTTCTTT.